What follows are 10 T cell receptor beta chains derived from one specimen sequenced in a study of blood T cell repertoires in COVID-19. Repertoires were generated with immunoSEQ multiplex PCR, while TCRdb's copy carries only in-frame clones and drops some. The table lists some 250,000 clones, approximately 83% of them singletons. The sequencing input was PBMCs or T cells enriched from blood (not recorded which). The receptors derive from a woman in her forties or fifties who had recovered from COVID-19.

The chain carries TRBV4-1 and TRBJ2-7; perhaps TRBD2 as D (6 bases). V lost 3 bases, J lost 6 bases, and 12 bases lay in between. The germline CDR1 and CDR2 sequences are MGHRA and YSYEKL. The CDR3 runs 13 residues. CDR3 DNA sequence: TGCGCCAGCAGCCAGCGACTAGTTGCCGAGCAGTACTTC. Residues: CASSQRLVAEQYF.

This chain connects TRBV5-1 to TRBJ2-5; possible D gene TRBD2, 6 bases. Trimming removed 2 bases at V and 3 bases at J, with 8 bases between. This CDR3 is 13 amino acids long. Germline V gene sequence: CDR1 SGHRS, CDR2 YFSETQ. CDR3 coding DNA: TGCGCCAGCAGCTTCCCGGGAGAAGAGACCCAGTACTTC. Protein sequence: CASSFPGEETQYF.

This clone was counted only a few times. The chain uses TRBV27 and TRBJ2-1; tentative D call: TRBD2 (5 bases). The V end lost 5 bases, the J end lost 0 bases, and 17 bases lay between the germline ends. The CDR3 consists of 17 residues. Germline assignment: CDR1 MNHEY and CDR2 SMNVEV (reference sequence). The CDR3 protein is CASSLRTGPSSYNEQFF. Written as DNA, the CDR3 is TGTGCCAGCAGTCTTCGGACTGGGCCCAGCTCCTACAATGAGCAGTTCTTC.

V is TRBV19 and J is TRBJ2-1, with 10 bases lining up with TRBD2. CDR1 is LNHDA, CDR2 SQIVND, per germline (reference sequence). The junction had 8 bases not matched to a gene; V was cut back by 4 bases and J by 2 bases. The length of the CDR3 is 17 residues. This CDR3 reads CASSKALAGHPYNEQFF. CDR3 sequence (DNA): TGTGCCAGTAGTAAGGCACTAGCGGGACATCCCTACAATGAGCAGTTCTTC.

The chain combines TRBV2 with TRBJ2-3, with D possibly TRBD2 on 5 matching bases. The CDR3 consists of 13 residues. Germline V lookup: CDR1 SNHLY, CDR2 FYNNEI. V dropped 3 bases and J dropped 1 base, with 5 bases sitting between them. This chain's CDR3 is CASSDSGTDTQYF. The CDR3 DNA reads TGTGCCAGCAGTGATAGCGGCACAGATACGCAGTATTTT.

The V gene is TRBV27, the J gene TRBJ1-5; D remains unclear. V dropped 0 bases and J dropped 7 bases, with 7 bases sitting between them. The CDR3 extends over 13 amino acids. Per the germline V gene, CDR1 is MNHEY and CDR2 is SMNVEV (reference sequence). CDR3 in amino acids: CASSLSRPQPQHF. The CDR3 coding sequence is TGTGCCAGCAGTTTATCGCGCCCCCAGCCCCAGCATTTT.

The J gene is TRBJ2-7, the V gene TRBV7-9; 7 bases align to TRBD2. Germline V gives CDR1 SEHNR, CDR2 FQNEAQ (reference sequence). The CDR3 extends over 17 amino acids. J gave up 2 bases and V 5 bases, and 15 bases lay outside the gene matches. The CDR3 loop reads CASSTTTSGTTPYEQYF. The CDR3, as DNA: TGTGCCAGCAGCACTACTACTTCCGGGACTACTCCCTACGAGCAGTACTTC.

J is TRBJ1-1 and V is TRBV28; unclear D gene. The V end lost 7 bases, the J end lost 2 bases, and 8 bases lay between the germline ends. Germline V CDR1 and CDR2: MDHEN, SYDVKM. CDR3 length: 12 residues. DNA of the CDR3: TGTGCCAGCAATGGGAGAAACACTGAAGCTTTCTTT. Its protein product is CASNGRNTEAFF. Full variable domain (missing parts from reference TRBV28 and TRBJ1-1): DVKVTQSSRYLVKRTGEKVFLECVQDMDHENMFWYRQDPGLGLRLIYFSYDVKMKEKGDIPEGYSVSREKKERFSLILESASTNQTSMYLCASNGRNTEAFFGQGTRLTVV.

The chain employs TRBV19 and TRBJ2-1; 10 positions agree with TRBD2. V trimming: 5 bases; J trimming: 0 bases; junction bases outside the gene matches: 4. CDR1 and CDR2 (germline): LNHDA, SQIVND (reference sequence). The CDR3 extends over 16 amino acids. The CDR3 DNA follows: TGTGCCAGTAGTTCGGGACTAGCGAGCTCCTACAATGAGCAGTTCTTC. Amino acids: CASSSGLASSYNEQFF.

The genes are TRBV3-1 (or the pseudogene TRBV3-2) and TRBJ2-5; D might be TRBD2 (5 bases). CDR3 length: 17 residues. V was pared by 1 base and J by 1 base, with 16 bases between. Germline V gene data show CDR1 as LGHDT and CDR2 as YNNKEL (reference sequence). The CDR3 region has the DNA TGTGCCAGCAGCCAAGGTCAGTGGGTTAGCGCCCAAGAGACCCAGTACTTC. This gives the protein CASSQGQWVSAQETQYF.